This T cell receptor (beta chain) originates from a study of blood T cell repertoires in COVID-19. Study summary: PBMCs, B-cell-depleted T cells, or T cells provided the cDNA or gDNA that made up the material.

Authors' analysis steps: Reference gene primer amplification yielded estimated nucleated cell counts. TCRdb's copy holds only in-frame clones and misses some; the assay was immunoSEQ multiplex PCR. V, J and clone size derive from that table, while D and trimming were established from the DNA sequence. The sample contains fewer than 300,000 clones, 88% of which appear only once. The receptor was derived from a woman aged 40 to 50 who had recovered from COVID-19. Source material: peripheral blood.

The CDR3 DNA sequence: TGTGCCAGCAGCTTTGCGGAAGGGGGGGACGACGAGCAGTACTTC. Its translation is CASSFAEGGDDEQYF. The chain couples TRBV7-3 to TRBJ2-7, with D perhaps TRBD2 (7 bases). V dropped 3 bases and J dropped 5 bases, with 17 bases sitting between them. CDR1 SGHTA and CDR2 FQGTGA come from the germline V gene. The CDR3 has 15 residues. The full variable domain, its missing parts supplied by reference TRBV7-3 and TRBJ2-7, is GAGVSQTPSNKVTEKGKYVELRCDPISGHTALYWYRQSLGQGPEFLIYFQGTGAADDSGLPNDRFFAVRPEGSVSTLKIQRTERGDSAVYLCASSFAEGGDDEQYFGPGTRLTVT.